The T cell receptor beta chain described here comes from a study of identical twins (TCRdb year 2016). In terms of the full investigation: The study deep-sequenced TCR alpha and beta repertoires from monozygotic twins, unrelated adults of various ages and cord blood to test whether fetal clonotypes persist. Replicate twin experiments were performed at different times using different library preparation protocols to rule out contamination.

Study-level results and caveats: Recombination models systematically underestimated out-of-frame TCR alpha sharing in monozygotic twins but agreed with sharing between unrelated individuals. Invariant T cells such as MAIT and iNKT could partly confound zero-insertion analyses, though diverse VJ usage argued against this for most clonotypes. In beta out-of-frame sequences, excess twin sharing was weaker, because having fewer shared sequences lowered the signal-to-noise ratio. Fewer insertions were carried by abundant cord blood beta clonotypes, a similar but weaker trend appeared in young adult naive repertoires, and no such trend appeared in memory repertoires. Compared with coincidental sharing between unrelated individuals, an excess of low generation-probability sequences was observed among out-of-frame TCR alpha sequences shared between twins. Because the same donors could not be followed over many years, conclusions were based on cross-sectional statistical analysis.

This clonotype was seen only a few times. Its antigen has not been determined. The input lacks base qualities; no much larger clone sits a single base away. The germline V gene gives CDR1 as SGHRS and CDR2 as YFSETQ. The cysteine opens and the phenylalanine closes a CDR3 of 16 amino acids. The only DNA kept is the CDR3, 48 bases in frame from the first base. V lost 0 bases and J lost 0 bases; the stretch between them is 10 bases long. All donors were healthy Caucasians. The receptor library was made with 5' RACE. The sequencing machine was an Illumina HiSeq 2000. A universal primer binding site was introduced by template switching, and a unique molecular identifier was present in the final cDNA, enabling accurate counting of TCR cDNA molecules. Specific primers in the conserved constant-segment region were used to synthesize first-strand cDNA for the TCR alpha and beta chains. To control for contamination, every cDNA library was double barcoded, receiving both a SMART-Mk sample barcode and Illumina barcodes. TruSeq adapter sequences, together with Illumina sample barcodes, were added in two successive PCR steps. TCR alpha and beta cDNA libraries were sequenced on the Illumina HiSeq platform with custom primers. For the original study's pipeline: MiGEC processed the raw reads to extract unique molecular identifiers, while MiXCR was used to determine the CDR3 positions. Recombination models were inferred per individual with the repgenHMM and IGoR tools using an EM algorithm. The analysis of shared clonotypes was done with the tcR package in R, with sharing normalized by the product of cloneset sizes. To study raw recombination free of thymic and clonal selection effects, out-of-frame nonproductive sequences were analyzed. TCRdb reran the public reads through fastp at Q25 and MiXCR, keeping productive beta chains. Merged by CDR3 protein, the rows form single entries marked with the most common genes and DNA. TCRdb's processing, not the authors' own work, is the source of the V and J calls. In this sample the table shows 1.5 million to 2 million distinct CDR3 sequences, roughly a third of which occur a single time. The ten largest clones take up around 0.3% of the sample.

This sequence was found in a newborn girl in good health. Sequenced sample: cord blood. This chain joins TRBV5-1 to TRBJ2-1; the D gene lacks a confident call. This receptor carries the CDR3 CASSLASVTSYNEQFF. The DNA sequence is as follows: TGCGCCAGCAGCTTGGCCTCGGTGACCTCCTACAATGAGCAGTTCTTC.